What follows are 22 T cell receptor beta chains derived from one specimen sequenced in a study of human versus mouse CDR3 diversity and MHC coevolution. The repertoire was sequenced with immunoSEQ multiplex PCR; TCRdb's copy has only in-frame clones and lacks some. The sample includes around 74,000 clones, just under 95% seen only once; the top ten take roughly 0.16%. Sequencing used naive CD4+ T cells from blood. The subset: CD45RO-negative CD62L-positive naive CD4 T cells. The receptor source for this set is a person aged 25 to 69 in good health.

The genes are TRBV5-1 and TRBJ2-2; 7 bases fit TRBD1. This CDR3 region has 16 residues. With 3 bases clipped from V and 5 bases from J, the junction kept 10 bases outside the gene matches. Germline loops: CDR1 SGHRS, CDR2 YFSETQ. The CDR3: CASSSYGQGVTGELFF. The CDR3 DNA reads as TGCGCCAGCAGCTCCTATGGTCAGGGGGTTACCGGGGAGCTGTTTTTT.

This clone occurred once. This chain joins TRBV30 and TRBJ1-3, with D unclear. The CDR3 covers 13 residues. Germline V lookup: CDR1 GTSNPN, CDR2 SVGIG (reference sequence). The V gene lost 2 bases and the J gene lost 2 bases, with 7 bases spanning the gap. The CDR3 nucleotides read TGTGCCTGGAGTCGAGGTACTGGAAACACCATATATTTT. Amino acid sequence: CAWSRGTGNTIYF.

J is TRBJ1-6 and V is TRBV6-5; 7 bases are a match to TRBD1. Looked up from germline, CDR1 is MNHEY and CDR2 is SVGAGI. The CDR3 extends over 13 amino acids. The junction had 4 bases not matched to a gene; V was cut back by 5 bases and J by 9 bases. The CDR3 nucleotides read TGTGCCAGCAGTACAGGGGCAGGTTCACCCCTCCACTTT. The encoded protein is CASSTGAGSPLHF.

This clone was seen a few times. The CDR3 here is CASASEFRTQYF. CDR3 DNA sequence: TGTGCCAGCGCCTCCGAGTTTAGGACCCAGTACTTC. The chain combines TRBV28 with TRBJ2-5; D not certain. Germline V gives CDR1 MDHEN, CDR2 SYDVKM. V lost 8 bases to trimming and J lost 7 bases, with 14 bases between them. The CDR3 covers 12 residues. Combining the CDR3 with reference TRBV28 and TRBJ2-5 gives the whole variable domain DVKVTQSSRYLVKRTGEKVFLECVQDMDHENMFWYRQDPGLGLRLIYFSYDVKMKEKGDIPEGYSVSREKKERFSLILESASTNQTSMYLCASASEFRTQYFGPGTRLLVL.

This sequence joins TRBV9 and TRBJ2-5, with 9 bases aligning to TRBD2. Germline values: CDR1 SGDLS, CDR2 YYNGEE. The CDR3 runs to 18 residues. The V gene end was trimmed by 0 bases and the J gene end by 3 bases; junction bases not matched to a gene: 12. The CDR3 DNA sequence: TGTGCCAGCAGCGTAGACCACGGAGGGGCGGGAGGGGAAGAGACCCAGTACTTC. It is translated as CASSVDHGGAGGEETQYF.

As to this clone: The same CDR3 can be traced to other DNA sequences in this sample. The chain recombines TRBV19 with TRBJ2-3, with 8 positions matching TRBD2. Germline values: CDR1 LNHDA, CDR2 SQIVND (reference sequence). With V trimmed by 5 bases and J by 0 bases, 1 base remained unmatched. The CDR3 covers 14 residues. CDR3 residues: CASSRGGSTDTQYF. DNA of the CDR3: TGTGCCAGTAGTCGGGGGGGGAGCACAGATACGCAGTATTTT.

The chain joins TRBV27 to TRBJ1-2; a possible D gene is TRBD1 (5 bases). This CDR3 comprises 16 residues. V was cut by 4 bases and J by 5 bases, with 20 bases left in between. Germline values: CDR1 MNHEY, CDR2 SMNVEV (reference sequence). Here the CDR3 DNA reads TGTGCCAGCAGTTCGTCCCCCTCCTCCAGGGTTTATGGCTACACCTTC. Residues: CASSSSPSSRVYGYTF.

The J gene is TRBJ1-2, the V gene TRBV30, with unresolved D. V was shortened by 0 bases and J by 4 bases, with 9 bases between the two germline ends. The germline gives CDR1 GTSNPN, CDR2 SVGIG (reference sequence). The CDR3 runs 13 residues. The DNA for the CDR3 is TGTGCCTGGAGTGTGCAAGAGCCCTATGGCTACACCTTC. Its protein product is CAWSVQEPYGYTF.

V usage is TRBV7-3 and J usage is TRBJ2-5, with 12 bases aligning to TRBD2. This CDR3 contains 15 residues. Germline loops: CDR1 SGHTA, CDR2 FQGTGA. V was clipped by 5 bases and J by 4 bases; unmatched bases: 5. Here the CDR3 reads CASSRLAGDRETQYF. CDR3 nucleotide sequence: TGTGCCAGCAGCCGACTAGCGGGGGATCGAGAGACCCAGTACTTC.

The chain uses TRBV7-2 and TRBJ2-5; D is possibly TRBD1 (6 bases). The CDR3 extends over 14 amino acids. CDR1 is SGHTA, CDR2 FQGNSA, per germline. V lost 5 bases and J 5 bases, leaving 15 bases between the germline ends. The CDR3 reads CASSPPPTGETQYF. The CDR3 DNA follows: TGTGCCAGCAGCCCCCCGCCGACAGGCGAGACCCAGTACTTC.

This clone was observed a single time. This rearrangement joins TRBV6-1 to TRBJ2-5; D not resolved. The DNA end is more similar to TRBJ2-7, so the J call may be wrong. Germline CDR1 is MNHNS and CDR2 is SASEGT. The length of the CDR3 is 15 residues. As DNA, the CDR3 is TGTGCCAGCAGTGAGAGCACAGCCTTATTCCACGAGCAGTACTTC. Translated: CASSESTALFHEQYF.

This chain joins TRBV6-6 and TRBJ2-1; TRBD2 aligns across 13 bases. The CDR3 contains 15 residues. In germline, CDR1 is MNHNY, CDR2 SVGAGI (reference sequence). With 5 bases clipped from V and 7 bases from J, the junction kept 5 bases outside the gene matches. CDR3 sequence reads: CASSHRTSGRNEQFF. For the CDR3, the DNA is TGTGCCAGCAGTCACCGGACTAGCGGGAGAAATGAGCAGTTCTTC.

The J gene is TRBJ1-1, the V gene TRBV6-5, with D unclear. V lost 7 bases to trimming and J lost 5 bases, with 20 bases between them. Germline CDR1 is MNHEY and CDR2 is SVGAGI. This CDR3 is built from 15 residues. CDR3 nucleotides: TGTGCCAGCACCAATTTGAGGCAGACGTGGACTGAAGCTTTCTTT. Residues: CASTNLRQTWTEAFF.

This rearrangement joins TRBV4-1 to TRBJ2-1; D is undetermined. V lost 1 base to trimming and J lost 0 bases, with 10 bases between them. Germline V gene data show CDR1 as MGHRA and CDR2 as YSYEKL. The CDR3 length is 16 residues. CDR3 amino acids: CASSQADLSSYNEQFF. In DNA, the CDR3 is TGCGCCAGCAGCCAAGCTGATTTGAGCTCCTACAATGAGCAGTTCTTC.

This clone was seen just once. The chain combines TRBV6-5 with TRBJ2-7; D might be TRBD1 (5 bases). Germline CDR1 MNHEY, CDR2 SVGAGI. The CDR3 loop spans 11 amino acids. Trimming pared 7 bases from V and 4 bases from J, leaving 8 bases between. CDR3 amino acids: CASTQGYEQYF. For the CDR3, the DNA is TGTGCCAGCACCCAGGGTTACGAGCAGTACTTC.

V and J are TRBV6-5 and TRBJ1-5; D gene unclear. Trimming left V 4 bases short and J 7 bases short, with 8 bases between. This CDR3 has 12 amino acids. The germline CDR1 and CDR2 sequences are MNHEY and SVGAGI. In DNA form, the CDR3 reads TGTGCCAGCAGTTCCCCTCCCCAGCCCCAGCATTTT. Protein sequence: CASSSPPQPQHF.

The DNA for the CDR3 is TGTGCCACCACCACAAGGACATCCACTGAAGCTTTCTTT. Protein product: CATTTRTSTEAFF. The chain combines TRBV6-1 with TRBJ1-1; D is perhaps TRBD1 (5 bases). Per the germline V gene, CDR1 is MNHNS and CDR2 is SASEGT. The CDR3 length is 13 residues. Trimming shortened V by 10 bases and J by 4 bases, and 16 bases separated the two germline ends.

CDR3 protein: CASSPGQGAGNTIYF. CDR3 DNA: TGTGCCAGTAGCCCGGGACAGGGGGCTGGAAACACCATATATTTT. The chain is built from TRBV19 and TRBJ1-3; 11 bases line up with TRBD1. The CDR3 runs 15 residues. V lost 6 bases to trimming and J lost 2 bases; unmatched junction nucleotides: 3. Germline V lookup: CDR1 LNHDA, CDR2 SQIVND (reference sequence).

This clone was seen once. The DNA for the CDR3 is TGTGCCAGCAGCCCATCCGGGACAGGGTTTGGGCAAGAGACCCAGTACTTC. The encoded protein is CASSPSGTGFGQETQYF. The rearrangement links TRBV7-9 to TRBJ2-5; TRBD1 matches at 9 bases. The germline gives CDR1 SEHNR, CDR2 FQNEAQ (reference sequence). The CDR3 has 17 amino acids. V shed 5 bases, J shed 2 bases, and the junction held 12 bases outside the gene matches.

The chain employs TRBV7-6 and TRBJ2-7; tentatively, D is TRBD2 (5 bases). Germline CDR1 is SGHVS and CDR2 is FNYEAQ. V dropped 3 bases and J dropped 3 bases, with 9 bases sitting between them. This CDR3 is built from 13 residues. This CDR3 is CASSFEGGYEQYF. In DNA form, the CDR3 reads TGTGCCAGCAGCTTTGAGGGTGGCTACGAGCAGTACTTC.

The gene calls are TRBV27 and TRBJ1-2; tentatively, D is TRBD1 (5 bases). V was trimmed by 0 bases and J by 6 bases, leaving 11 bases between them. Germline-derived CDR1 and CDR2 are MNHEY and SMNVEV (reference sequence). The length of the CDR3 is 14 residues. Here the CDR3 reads CASSLSGRADGYTF. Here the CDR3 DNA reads TGTGCCAGCAGTTTATCAGGCAGGGCGGATGGCTACACCTTC.

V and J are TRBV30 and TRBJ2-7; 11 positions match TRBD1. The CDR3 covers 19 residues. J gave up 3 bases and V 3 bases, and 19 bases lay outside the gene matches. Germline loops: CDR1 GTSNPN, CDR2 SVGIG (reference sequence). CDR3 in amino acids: CAWRGPRTGGPRPLYEQYF. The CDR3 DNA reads TGTGCCTGGAGAGGGCCTCGGACAGGGGGCCCAAGGCCCCTCTACGAGCAGTACTTC.